This T cell receptor beta chain was documented in a study of cytomegalovirus exposure and HLA in healthy donors (dated by TCRdb to the late 2010s). Turning to the overall study: According to an earlier analysis of several hundred of the donors, about 179 million T cells yielded roughly 100 million unique TCR beta sequences and approximately 280 Gb of sequence data. An early release covering approximately 600 HLA-typed donors comprised about 300 gigabases of sequencing data and tens of millions of unique TCR sequences. Of the roughly 400 genotyped donors, approximately 82% fell in the genetic ancestry cluster associated with self-reported Caucasian donors. The study aimed to test whether signatures of past pathogen exposure could be identified by cataloging public T cell receptors. Using immunosequencing, the study profiled T cell repertoires from 550 to 750 subjects and related those repertoires to cytomegalovirus serostatus. In addition to the first cohort of 650 to 750 subjects, a separate validation cohort of approximately 130 different subjects was used. To predict cytomegalovirus infection status, the study brought together high-throughput TCR immunosequencing, statistical association of individual TCRs with disease status, and machine learning. A later analysis re-analyzed previously published TCR beta repertoires from 500 to 700 donors and added high-resolution HLA genotyping to study TCR occurrence patterns. Rather than using new phenotypic data, the later analysis identified candidate immune exposures from TCR beta sequences and from how often those sequences occurred across donors. In an earlier analysis of roughly 600 of the donors, high-throughput TCR beta sequencing was used to judge whether each TCR beta V gene segment behaved as functional or pseudogenic. Donor age, sex, ethnicity and CMV serostatus were compiled together with the repertoire data. A later genetic analysis used genome-wide SNP genotypes for 398 of the 666 donors, treating that subset as a discovery cohort. Every repertoire in the discovery cohort had been generated on one and the same sequencing platform. Class I and class II HLA loci were covered by the typing at four-digit resolution. Typing coverage varied by locus: roughly 620-640 donors for A, B, C, DRB1 and DQB1; approximately 520 for DQA1; some 610 for DPA1; roughly 450 for DPB1. Four or five DR-DQ haplotypes were treated as single units for association and clustering because of strong linkage in the cohort. Among some 410 genotyped donors of the cohort, an average of about 240,000 unique TCR beta nucleotide sequences were sequenced per donor, around a sixth of them non-productive. What the authors observed across the whole study: V-gene and J-gene trimming of TCR beta chains was associated with a missense DCLRE1C variant in a later genetic analysis, and the association was replicated in an independent cohort. A later analysis associated 15,000 or so TCR beta sequences with specific HLA alleles at a false discovery rate of 0.05. Assigning TCR associations to individual alleles was difficult when HLA alleles, especially DR and DQ, strongly co-occurred. Linkage disequilibrium might explain the correlated functional status among segregating V segments, but an unknown experimental factor could not be ruled out. CMV serostatus was the only immune exposure information available for the cohort. Because HLA typing was unavailable for some donors at each locus, only the typed subset was used in association tests. An earlier analysis of 587 of the donors showed that most TCR beta V segments appeared in productive rearrangements either about 87% or about 30% of the time, which broadly matched IMGT annotations. Roughly uniform sequencing depth across donors was assumed in presence/absence analyses, although this assumption may not hold. Most TCR sequences were observed very rarely across donors, whereas some public TCRs were present in many individuals. In a later analysis, HLA-associated TCR beta chains were found to be more clonally expanded and to have lower generation probabilities than equally common non-associated chains. According to a later analysis, TCR association rates differed among HLA loci, with DRB1 alleles showing the most associated TCRs and HLA-C alleles showing the fewest. This cohort had only TCR beta chains sequenced, and the lack of alpha or paired-chain data limited which features could be detected. A later genetic analysis reported fewer N-insertions in productive TCRs among donors in an Asian-associated ancestry cluster than the approximately 670-donor mean. A further reported finding was that TCR beta sequences accurately predicted the HLA-A and HLA-B alleles for most subjects in the first cohort. A group of highly shared sequence variants was considered likely to be a technical artifact of the sequencing pipeline. Over 15 rarely observed V segments, including chromosome 9 orphons, were excluded from the earlier analysis of several hundred of the donors because counts were too low. A few of the identified cytomegalovirus-associated TCR beta chains were confirmed in vitro to be specific for cytomegalovirus antigens. In the study, approximately 160 TCR beta chains were listed as associated with cytomegalovirus. Some IMGT-functional V segments, including TRBV6-2 and TRBV6-3, could not be distinguished by the 87-base-pair reads and were therefore excluded. A later analysis found that most CMV-associated TCR beta chains appeared HLA-restricted, with HLA associations seemingly driven largely by CMV exposure. In a later analysis, several top co-occurrence clusters were reported to appear linked to parvovirus B19, influenza, CMV and Epstein-Barr virus. The classifier was reported to diagnose cytomegalovirus status with high specificity and sensitivity in both the original and validation cohorts. It was suggested by the authors that the approach could potentially be generalized to other disease states and immunological phenotypes.

The library relied on the immunoSEQ multiplex PCR assay. The multiplex PCR relied on a mix of 60 forward primers for TCR Vbeta segments and 13 reverse primers for TCR Jbeta segments. The CDR3 region of rearranged TCR beta genes was amplified from genomic DNA by a multiplex PCR assay. On the Illumina HiSeq System, the amplified TCR beta libraries were sequenced as 87-base-pair reads. For the original study's pipeline: A later analysis counted approximately 84 million unique TCR beta chains across the 666 repertoires, and 9.5 million to 11 million of these chains were shared by at least two donors. To remove PCR and sequencing errors, raw reads were error-corrected and collapsed into unique sequences using a nearest-neighbor algorithm that merged closely related sequences. CDR3 sequences were aligned to IMGT reference sequences to assign V, D and J gene segments. For a sequence to be retained, a match of at least six nucleotides to both a V gene segment and a J gene segment was required. A rearrangement was called productive if the CDR3 had no stop codons and remained in frame with V and J, and every other rearrangement was called non-productive. Following IMGT convention, CDR3 was defined as the stretch from the second conserved V-encoded cysteine up to the conserved J-encoded phenylalanine. Sequences without an unambiguous match to a single V gene segment were excluded from the earlier analysis of 500 to 700 of the donors. An earlier analysis of just under 600 of the donors called V segments functional above 56.7% productive rearrangements and segregating when the between-donor standard deviation exceeded 5%. A statistical classification framework was developed to diagnose cytomegalovirus status using the catalog of TCR beta chain sequences. In a later analysis, TCR nucleotide sequences were compared against IMGT/GENE-DB human TR gene sequences so that V and J genes could be assigned. Using the TCRdist pipeline, a later analysis assigned CDR3 sequences along with most-parsimonious VDJ recombination scenarios. In a later analysis, each TCR beta chain was defined by its CDR3 amino acid sequence together with its V-gene family, and reads without a unique V-gene family were excluded. In a later analysis, 450 to 600 highly shared, low-generation-probability nucleotide sequences were removed to address suspected cross-contamination and a sequencing artifact. For each public chain, a later analysis derived a clonal expansion index from normalized ranks of inferred template counts within each repertoire. Generation probabilities in a later analysis came from a VDJ recombination model fitted to out-of-frame rearrangements, and those results were checked against IGoR. In a later analysis, TCR-TCR, TCR-HLA and TCR-CMV co-occurrence was scored with hypergeometric tests, and a repertoire-size bias correction was applied to TCR pairs. A later analysis estimated false discovery rates by permuting HLA or CMV assignments 20 times. In a later analysis, co-occurring TCRs were grouped using DBSCAN, with TCRdist sequence similarity added in when clustering inside HLA-allele-positive subsets. Co-occurrence clustering excluded repertoires with fewer than 30,000 or more than 120,000 public chains, plus five with anomalous nucleotide sharing. This is the immuneACCESS table as TCRdb keeps it, with only in-frame sequences that have V and J called. A part of the clones is gone; compared with another copy, unresolved V genes explain less than half, and the rest is unexplained. Clone size and the V and J calls come from that table; the DNA yielded D and trimming. Present in this sample are roughly 99,000 clones, approximately 79% of which were seen just once. Around 15% of the sample comes from the top ten.

The CDR3 contains 13 residues, cysteine and phenylalanine counted. Only the CDR3 region is kept as DNA, spanning 39 bases read in frame from base 1. The trim is 6 bases for V and 1 base for J, with a gap of 9 bases between the germline ends. Sequences LNHDA (CDR1) and SQIVND (CDR2) are obtained from the germline V gene (reference sequence). Notes on this clone: Which antigen it targets is not known. Base qualities are not recorded, but no much larger clone differs from it by a single base.

The cohort comprised several hundred healthy bone marrow donors. Cohort members were all nominally healthy when sampled, although unrecorded immune exposures were likely present. The donor tested CMV seropositive and was one of the 289 seropositive cohort members. Each donor provided a peripheral blood sample, and peripheral blood mononuclear cells were used for TCR beta sequencing. The Qiagen DNeasy Blood Extraction Kit was used to extract genomic DNA from the blood cell samples. The sequencing input was PBMCs. The receptor's source is a woman aged 40-49 years in good health and CMV-seropositive. The chain links TRBV19 with TRBJ1-1, and TRBD1 may be the D gene, going by 6 matching bases. The CDR3 protein sequence reads: CASSPGQNTEAFF. The base sequence is TGTGCCAGTAGCCCGGGACAGAACACTGAAGCTTTCTTT.